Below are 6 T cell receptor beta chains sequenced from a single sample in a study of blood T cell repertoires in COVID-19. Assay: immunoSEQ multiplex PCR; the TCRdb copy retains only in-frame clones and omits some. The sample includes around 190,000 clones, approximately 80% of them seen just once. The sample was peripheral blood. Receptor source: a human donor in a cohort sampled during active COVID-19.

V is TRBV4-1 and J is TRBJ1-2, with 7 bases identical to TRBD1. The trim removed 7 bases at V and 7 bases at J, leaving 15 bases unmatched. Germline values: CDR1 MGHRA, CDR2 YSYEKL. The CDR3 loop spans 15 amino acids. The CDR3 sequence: CASTLGEGGPRGYTF. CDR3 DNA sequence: TGCGCCAGCACACTAGGGGAAGGGGGCCCCCGTGGCTACACCTTC.

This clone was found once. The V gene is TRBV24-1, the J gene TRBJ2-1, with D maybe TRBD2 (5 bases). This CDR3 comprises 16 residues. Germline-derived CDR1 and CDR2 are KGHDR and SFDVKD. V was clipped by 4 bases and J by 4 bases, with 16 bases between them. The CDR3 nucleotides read TGTGCCACCAGTGAAATCCAGCGGTCTCTATACAATGAGCAGTTCTTC. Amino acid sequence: CATSEIQRSLYNEQFF.

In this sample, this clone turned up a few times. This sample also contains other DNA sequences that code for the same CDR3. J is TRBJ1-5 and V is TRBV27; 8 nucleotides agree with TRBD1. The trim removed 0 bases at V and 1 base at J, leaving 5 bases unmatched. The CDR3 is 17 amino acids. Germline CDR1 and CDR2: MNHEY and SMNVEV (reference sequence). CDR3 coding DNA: TGTGCCAGCAGTTTATCGATTGGACAGGGAAGCAATCAGCCCCAGCATTTT. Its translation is CASSLSIGQGSNQPQHF.

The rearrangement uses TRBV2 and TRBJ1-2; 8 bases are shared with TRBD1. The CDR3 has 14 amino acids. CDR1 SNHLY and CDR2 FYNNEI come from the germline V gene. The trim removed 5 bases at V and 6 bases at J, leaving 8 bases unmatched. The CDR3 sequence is CASSSRPGGDGYTF. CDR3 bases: TGTGCCAGCAGTTCTAGACCAGGGGGCGATGGCTACACCTTC.

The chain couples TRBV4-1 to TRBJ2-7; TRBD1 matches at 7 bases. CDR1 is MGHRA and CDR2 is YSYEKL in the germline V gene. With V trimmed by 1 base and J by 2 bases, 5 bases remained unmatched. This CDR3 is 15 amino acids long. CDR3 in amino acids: CASSQGRQGTYEQYF. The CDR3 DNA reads TGCGCCAGCAGCCAAGGTAGACAGGGAACCTACGAGCAGTACTTC.

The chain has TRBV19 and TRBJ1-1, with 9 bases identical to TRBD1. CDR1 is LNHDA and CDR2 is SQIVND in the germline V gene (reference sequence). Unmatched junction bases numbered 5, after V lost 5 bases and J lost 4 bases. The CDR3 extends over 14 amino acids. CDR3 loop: CASSPRQGGTEAFF. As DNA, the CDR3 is TGTGCCAGTAGTCCCCGACAGGGGGGCACTGAAGCTTTCTTT.